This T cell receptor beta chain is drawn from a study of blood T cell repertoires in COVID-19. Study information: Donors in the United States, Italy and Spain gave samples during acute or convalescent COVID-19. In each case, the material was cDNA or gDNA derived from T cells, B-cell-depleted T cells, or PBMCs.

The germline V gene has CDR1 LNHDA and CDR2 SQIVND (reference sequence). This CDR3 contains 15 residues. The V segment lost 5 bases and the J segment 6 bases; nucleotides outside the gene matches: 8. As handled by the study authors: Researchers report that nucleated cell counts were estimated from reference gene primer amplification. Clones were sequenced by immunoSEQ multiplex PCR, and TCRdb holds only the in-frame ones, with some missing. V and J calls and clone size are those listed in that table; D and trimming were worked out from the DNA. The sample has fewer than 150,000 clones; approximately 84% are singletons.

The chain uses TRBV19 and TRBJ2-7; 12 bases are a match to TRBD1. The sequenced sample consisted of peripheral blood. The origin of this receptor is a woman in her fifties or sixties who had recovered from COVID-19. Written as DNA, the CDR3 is TGTGCCAGTAGTGAAGGAGGGACAGGGGGCTTCGAGCAGTACTTC. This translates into CASSEGGTGGFEQYF.